The next 24 T cell receptor beta chains were all read from a single sample in a study of blood T cell repertoires in COVID-19. TCRdb keeps only in-frame clones here, not all; method: immunoSEQ multiplex PCR. The repertoire has some 380,000 clones, around 87% of them found once; the top ten carry 1.3%. The sample comprised PBMCs or T cells enriched from blood (not recorded which). These TCRs come from a young man who had recovered from COVID-19.

V and J are TRBV2 and TRBJ2-3, with a weak D call TRBD2 (6 bases). The CDR3 consists of 15 residues. The ends were cut back, 4 bases at V and 2 bases at J, with 13 bases in the middle. Per the germline V gene, CDR1 is SNHLY and CDR2 is FYNNEI. CDR3 nucleotide sequence: TGTGCCAGCAGTGGTCCGGGACTTGCCACAGATACGCAGTATTTT. Encoded protein: CASSGPGLATDTQYF. The variable domain in full, completed from reference TRBV2 and TRBJ2-3, reads EPEVTQTPSHQVTQMGQEVILRCVPISNHLYFYWYRQILGQKVEFLVSFYNNEISEKSEIFDDQFSVERPDGSNFTLKIRSTKLEDSAMYFCASSGPGLATDTQYFGPGTRLTVL.

The gene calls are TRBV6-2 or TRBV6-3 and TRBJ2-1, with a weak D call TRBD2 (6 bases). CDR1 is MNHEY, CDR2 SVGEGT, per germline. V was cut by 5 bases and J by 9 bases, with 17 bases left in between. The CDR3 sequence is 14 residues long. The CDR3 is CASSRLGGHSEQFF. CDR3 in DNA: TGTGCCAGCAGTCGCCTCGGAGGGCATAGTGAGCAGTTCTTC.

The J gene is TRBJ1-3, the V gene TRBV19, with D perhaps TRBD1 (5 bases). V shed 4 bases and J shed 1 base, with 11 bases lying between them. The germline gives CDR1 LNHDA, CDR2 SQIVND (reference sequence). There are 15 residues in the CDR3. CDR3 loop: CASSRIQGSGNTIYF. CDR3 DNA: TGTGCCAGTAGTAGAATTCAGGGATCTGGAAACACCATATATTTT.

The rearrangement joins TRBV4-1 to TRBJ1-5, with 10 bases identical to TRBD1. V lost 0 bases, J lost 0 bases, and 5 bases stayed unmatched. Germline assignment: CDR1 MGHRA and CDR2 YSYEKL. This CDR3 contains 18 residues. CDR3 region: CASSQEGTGEYSNQPQHF. CDR3 sequence (DNA): TGCGCCAGCAGCCAAGAAGGGACAGGGGAATATAGCAATCAGCCCCAGCATTTT.

The chain carries TRBV20-1 and TRBJ1-1; D unresolved. The CDR3 spans 10 residues. The V and J ends lost 4 bases and 3 bases respectively, with 3 bases between them. In germline, CDR1 is DFQATT, CDR2 SNEGSKA (reference sequence). CDR3 DNA sequence: TGCAGTGCTACAGACACTGAAGCTTTCTTT. This gives the protein CSATDTEAFF.

This chain connects TRBV6-5 to TRBJ1-3, with D hard to call. Germline loops: CDR1 MNHEY, CDR2 SVGAGI. The CDR3 spans 16 residues. V lost 0 bases and J lost 3, with 12 bases in between. CDR3 amino acids: CASSYSKAGIGNTIYF. The CDR3 coding sequence is TGTGCCAGCAGTTACTCGAAGGCGGGGATTGGAAACACCATATATTTT.

The chain joins TRBV7-9 to TRBJ1-5; 9 nucleotides match TRBD1. The CDR3 has 15 amino acids. In germline, CDR1 is SEHNR, CDR2 FQNEAQ (reference sequence). The J segment lost 6 bases and the V segment lost 5 bases, leaving 8 bases of the junction unmatched. The CDR3 loop is CASSGRDREGQPQHF. As DNA, the CDR3 is TGTGCCAGCAGCGGCCGGGACAGGGAGGGTCAGCCCCAGCATTTT.

The chain links TRBV21-1 to TRBJ1-1; the listed D gene, TRBD1, was not tested against the DNA. TRBV21-1 is an annotated pseudogene. The CDR3 runs 16 residues. CDR3 sequence: CASTLGKGRGSTSAFF. In DNA form, the CDR3 reads TGTGCCAGCACCCTTGGAAAGGGGCGCGGATCTACCAGCGCTTTCTTT.

The V gene is TRBV5-1, the J gene TRBJ2-2, with a tentative D call TRBD1 (6 bases). The V end lost 4 bases, the J end lost 2 bases, and 12 bases lay between the germline ends. This CDR3 is built from 15 residues. The germline CDR1 and CDR2 sequences are SGHRS and YFSETQ. The CDR3 protein is CASSVEGQNTGELFF. The CDR3 DNA sequence: TGCGCCAGCAGCGTAGAGGGACAAAACACCGGGGAGCTGTTTTTT. Full variable domain (outside the CDR3, taken from reference TRBV5-1 and TRBJ2-2): KAGVTQTPRYLIKTRGQQVTLSCSPISGHRSVSWYQQTPGQGLQFLFEYFSETQRNKGNFPGRFSGRQFSNSRSEMNVSTLELGDSALYLCASSVEGQNTGELFFGEGSRLTVL.

The chain recombines TRBV10-2 with TRBJ1-2, with TRBD1 matching over 7 bases. Per the germline V gene, CDR1 is WSHSY and CDR2 is SAAADI. The CDR3 covers 14 residues. J lost 2 bases, V lost 5 bases, and 5 bases had no gene match. CDR3 in DNA: TGCGCCAGCAGTCCTGGGACAGCAAACTATGGCTACACCTTC. This translates into CASSPGTANYGYTF.

The rearrangement uses TRBV29-1 and TRBJ1-2, with a possible D match to TRBD1 (6 bases). Germline V lookup: CDR1 SQVTM, CDR2 ANQGSEA. The CDR3 is 14 residues long. The V end was cut by 3 bases, the J end by 4 bases, with 15 bases between. The CDR3 region is CSVDGGARAYGYTF. Written as DNA, the CDR3 is TGCAGCGTTGATGGGGGGGCGAGAGCCTATGGCTACACCTTC.

This chain joins TRBV12-3 or TRBV12-4 and TRBJ1-3; D is ambiguous. This CDR3 has 13 residues. Between the trimmed V and J ends, which lost 3 bases and 3 bases, there was a span of 6 bases. CDR3 residues: CASSFSVGNTIYF. Here the CDR3 DNA reads TGTGCCAGCAGTTTCTCGGTTGGAAACACCATATATTTT.

With regard to this clone: The junction and the germline gene differ at one end; a read error may be behind it. V gene TRBV6-5 combines with J gene TRBJ1-2; 8 bases align to TRBD1. Germline V gene data show CDR1 as MNHEY and CDR2 as SVGAGI. The CDR3 is 12 residues long. CDR3 sequence (DNA): TGTGCACTTGCGAAACCCAGGGGGCCCGAGGCCTTC. Protein: CALAKPRGPEAF.

In this sample, this clone turned up once. This chain links TRBV6-2 or TRBV6-3 with TRBJ2-5; D possibly corresponds to TRBD1 (6 bases). With 6 bases removed from V and 5 bases from J, the gap between germline ends came to 19 bases. The CDR3 is 15 amino acids. The germline V gene encodes CDR1 MNHEY and CDR2 SVGEGT. In nucleotides, the CDR3 is TGTGCCAGCAGCCCACTCCGGCAAAGGGGGGAGACCCAGTACTTC. It yields the protein CASSPLRQRGETQYF.

This clone was picked up a small number of times. The chain joins TRBV9 to TRBJ2-1; 13 positions match TRBD2. This CDR3 is built from 21 residues. The V gene's germline CDR1 is SGDLS and CDR2 YYNGEE. Trimming cost V 0 bases and J 6 bases; bases outside gene matches: 18. The CDR3 sequence is CASSVAPGLAGVGDGANEQFF. The CDR3 DNA follows: TGTGCCAGCAGCGTAGCCCCCGGACTAGCGGGGGTGGGGGACGGGGCCAATGAGCAGTTCTTC.

The V and J genes are TRBV4-2 and TRBJ2-3; D is perhaps TRBD1 (5 bases). V was trimmed by 1 base and J by 2 bases, leaving 10 bases between them. Germline-derived CDR1 and CDR2 are LGHNA and YNFKEQ. This CDR3 has 15 amino acids. Here the CDR3 DNA reads TGTGCCAGCAGCCAAGTTCAGGGCGTCACAGATACGCAGTATTTT. Its translation: CASSQVQGVTDTQYF.

V gene TRBV19 combines with J gene TRBJ1-2; 8 bases line up with TRBD1. Trimming cost V 5 bases and J 11 bases; bases outside gene matches: 10. CDR3 length: 13 residues. The germline CDR1 and CDR2 sequences are LNHDA and SQIVND (reference sequence). The CDR3 region is CASSPTGTGVYTF. In DNA, the CDR3 is TGTGCCAGTAGTCCCACCGGGACAGGCGTTTACACCTTC. Using reference TRBV19 and TRBJ1-2 for the parts outside the CDR3, the full variable domain is DGGITQSPKYLFRKEGQNVTLSCEQNLNHDAMYWYRQDPGQGLRLIYYSQIVNDFQKGDIAEGYSVSREKKESFPLTVTSAQKNPTAFYLCASSPTGTGVYTFGSGTRLTVV.

The J gene is TRBJ1-3, the V gene TRBV4-3, with D unresolved. This CDR3 has 16 residues. Germline V lookup: CDR1 LGHNA, CDR2 YSLEER. Trimming cost V 0 bases and J 0 bases, with 9 bases left between them. CDR3 nucleotide sequence: TGCGCCAGCAGCCAAGATTTGGCGGGCTCTGGAAACACCATATATTTT. This sequence encodes CASSQDLAGSGNTIYF.

The chain joins TRBV5-1 to TRBJ1-4, with a weak D call TRBD1 (6 bases). Trimming pared 0 bases from V and 4 bases from J, leaving 10 bases between. The CDR3 runs to 15 residues. In germline, CDR1 is SGHRS, CDR2 YFSETQ. CDR3 sequence reads: CASSLEGVRNEKLFF. DNA for the CDR3: TGCGCCAGCAGCTTGGAGGGGGTTCGTAATGAAAAACTGTTTTTT. The whole variable domain, filled in from reference TRBV5-1 and TRBJ1-4, reads KAGVTQTPRYLIKTRGQQVTLSCSPISGHRSVSWYQQTPGQGLQFLFEYFSETQRNKGNFPGRFSGRQFSNSRSEMNVSTLELGDSALYLCASSLEGVRNEKLFFGSGTQLSVL.

The chain joins TRBV7-9 to TRBJ2-1; weak D call: TRBD1 (6 bases). The V end was cut by 4 bases, the J end by 2 bases, with 18 bases between. This CDR3 region has 17 residues. Germline loops: CDR1 SEHNR, CDR2 FQNEAQ (reference sequence). CDR3: CASSSRPTGIAYNEQFF. CDR3 nucleotide sequence: TGTGCCAGCAGCTCAAGACCCACAGGGATCGCCTACAATGAGCAGTTCTTC.

The chain employs TRBV3-1 (or the pseudogene TRBV3-2) and TRBJ2-1; 12 nucleotides line up with TRBD2. Germline loops: CDR1 LGHDT, CDR2 YNNKEL (reference sequence). This CDR3 contains 17 residues. J gave up 0 bases and V 4 bases, and 4 bases lay outside the gene matches. The CDR3 region is CASSPGLAGSSYNEQFF. The DNA of the CDR3 is TGTGCCAGCAGCCCCGGACTAGCGGGGAGCTCCTACAATGAGCAGTTCTTC.

V usage is TRBV27 and J usage is TRBJ1-2, with TRBD1 as a possible D gene (6 bases). V gave up 8 bases and J gave up 0 bases, with 10 bases separating them. Germline lookup yields CDR1 MNHEY and CDR2 SMNVEV (reference sequence). The CDR3 runs to 13 residues. CDR3 protein: CASRDTPNYGYTF. CDR3 in DNA: TGTGCCAGCCGGGACACGCCTAACTATGGCTACACCTTC.

The rearrangement uses TRBV7-2 and TRBJ2-3; no reliable D call. The germline V gene has CDR1 SGHTA and CDR2 FQGNSA. The CDR3 covers 13 residues. V was clipped by 5 bases and J by 6 bases, with 12 bases between them. Here the CDR3 reads CASSPSAADTQYF. The CDR3 region has the DNA TGTGCCAGCAGCCCCTCAGCAGCGGATACGCAGTATTTT.

This sequence joins TRBV18 and TRBJ1-4, with TRBD1 matching 7 bases. With V trimmed by 0 bases and J by 2 bases, 0 bases remained unmatched. Germline CDR1 is KGHSH and CDR2 is LQKENI. This CDR3 region has 15 residues. The CDR3 spells CASSPPGQTNEKLFF. Written as DNA, the CDR3 is TGTGCCAGCTCACCACCGGGACAGACTAATGAAAAACTGTTTTTT. Using reference TRBV18 and TRBJ1-4 for the parts outside the CDR3, the full variable domain is NAGVMQNPRHLVRRRGQEARLRCSPMKGHSHVYWYRQLPEEGLKFMVYLQKENIIDESGMPKERFSAEFPKEGPSILRIQQVVRGDSAAYFCASSPPGQTNEKLFFGSGTQLSVL.